This T cell receptor beta chain was documented in a study of T-cell reconstitution after alpha-beta-depleted transplantation in children. Library preparation (for TCRbeta) was performed with unique molecular identifiers. Each CDR3 protein is one row after TCRdb ran MiXCR on the PCR reads. This sample has roughly 500,000 distinct CDR3 sequences, with around an eighth found just once. The sample holds a few counts of this clonotype. CDR1 is DFQATT, CDR2 SNEGSKA, per germline (reference sequence). The CDR3 sequence is 14 residues long. J gave up 2 bases and V 3 bases, and 6 bases lay outside the gene matches.

This sample comprised PBMCs from the stem cell graft donor, obtained from the stem cell graft. The receptor comes from a human donor who donated a stem cell graft to a child with combined immunodeficiency. The V call is TRBV20-1, the J call TRBJ2-7; 8 bases are a match to TRBD2. The CDR3: CSARGGSGTYEQYF. DNA of the CDR3: TGCAGTGCTAGGGGTGGTAGCGGGACCTACGAGCAGTACTTC.